A single T cell receptor beta chain is shown here with its context. Its specificity is not known. It was with 60 Vbeta and 13 Jbeta primers that the PCR ran. TCRdb keeps only in-frame clones here, not all; method: immunoSEQ multiplex PCR. The sample consists of around 63,000 clones, roughly 80% of them appearing once. The data stem from a study of cytomegalovirus exposure and HLA in healthy donors. General study points: One cluster of highly shared sequence variants probably arose as a sequencing artifact. Earlier analysis looked at TCR beta V segments, and most were productive about 87% or about 30% of the time.

The sample comprised PBMCs. This sequence was found in a woman under 40 in good health and CMV-seronegative.

This chain's CDR3 is CASTVVGGRTEAFF. For the CDR3, the DNA is TGTGCCAGCACAGTGGTAGGAGGGAGAACTGAAGCTTTCTTT. The chain uses TRBV7-2 and TRBJ1-1, with D uncertain. V gave up 7 bases and J gave up 5 bases, with 17 bases separating them. Germline assignment: CDR1 SGHTA and CDR2 FQGNSA. CDR3 length: 14 residues.